The 15 T cell receptor beta chains below all came from one sample that was sequenced in a study of blood T cells in healthy people across ages. PCR was performed a second time for about 7 to 12 cycles using a sample-barcoded 5' primer and a J-beta primer mix. TCRdb reprocessed the 5' RACE reads via MiXCR and lists one record per CDR3 protein. The sample has 550,000 to 750,000 distinct CDR3 sequences; roughly 21% are singletons. The sample consisted of blood. These receptors all stem from a man aged 65 to 85 in good health.

This clonotype has only one observation. The chain recombines TRBV4-3 with TRBJ2-5; D unclear. Near its end, the DNA agrees better with TRBJ2-1, so the J call may be wrong. This CDR3 comprises 14 residues. The germline V gene encodes CDR1 LGHNA and CDR2 YSLEER. CDR3 sequence: CASSQGLVKNEQFF. DNA for the CDR3: TGCGCCAGCAGCCAAGGGCTAGTGAAGAATGAGCAGTTCTTC.

This chain links TRBV2 with TRBJ1-4, with D perhaps TRBD1 (6 bases). CDR3 length: 15 residues. V shed 6 bases and J shed 2 bases, with 13 bases lying between them. CDR1 and CDR2 from the germline V gene are SNHLY and FYNNEI. For the CDR3, the DNA is TGTGCCAGCAGATATACAGGGAACACTAATGAAAAACTGTTTTTT. This codes for CASRYTGNTNEKLFF. Using reference TRBV2 and TRBJ1-4 for the parts outside the CDR3, the full variable domain is EPEVTQTPSHQVTQMGQEVILRCVPISNHLYFYWYRQILGQKVEFLVSFYNNEISEKSEIFDDQFSVERPDGSNFTLKIRSTKLEDSAMYFCASRYTGNTNEKLFFGSGTQLSVL.

This clonotype has a count of ten or more. The CDR3 coding sequence is TGTGCCAGCAGTTTTGGGGTCGGAGAGACCCAGTACTTC. Its translation is CASSFGVGETQYF. The J gene is TRBJ2-5, the V gene TRBV12-3 or TRBV12-4; D gene uncertain. CDR3 size: 13 residues. Trimming removed 3 bases from V and 4 bases from J, with 9 bases in between.

The V call is TRBV7-2, the J call TRBJ1-4; D is unresolved. Germline V CDR1 and CDR2: SGHTA, FQGNSA. This CDR3 contains 16 residues. Trimming took 11 bases from V and 7 from J, leaving 26 bases between them. In DNA, the CDR3 is TGTGCCCCGCCCCCGACCCCAGCGGACGAGGGTGAAAAACTGTTTTTT. It is translated as CAPPPTPADEGEKLFF.

This clonotype was seen many times. The CDR3 spells CASILAGSTGNEQFF. The CDR3 coding sequence is TGTGCCAGCATTCTAGCGGGCAGCACGGGCAATGAGCAGTTCTTC. The V call is TRBV6-2 or TRBV6-3, the J call TRBJ2-1, with 8 bases fitting TRBD2. Germline CDR1 MNHEY, CDR2 SVGEGT. V lost 7 bases, J lost 6 bases, and 11 bases stayed unmatched. This CDR3 spans 15 amino acids.

This clonotype was counted only a few times. The genes are TRBV27 and TRBJ2-2; D not resolved. The CDR3 covers 15 residues. The germline CDR1 and CDR2 sequences are MNHEY and SMNVEV (reference sequence). Trimming removed 8 bases from V and 0 bases from J, with 13 bases in between. The chain's CDR3 is CASCRQIANTGELFF. CDR3 coding DNA: TGTGCCAGCTGCAGGCAAATAGCGAACACCGGGGAGCTGTTTTTT.

The CDR3 bases are TGTGCCACCAGTGATTCGGGGTATGGCTACACCTTC. This encodes CATSDSGYGYTF. V and J are TRBV24-1 and TRBJ1-2, with D hard to call. The V gene lost 2 bases and the J gene lost 5 bases, with 5 bases spanning the gap. The CDR3 covers 12 residues. The germline V gene encodes CDR1 KGHDR and CDR2 SFDVKD.

This clonotype turned up a few times. The chain is built from TRBV7-6 and TRBJ2-3; 7 bases match TRBD2. This CDR3 spans 16 amino acids. V shed 1 base, J shed 1 base, and the junction held 5 bases outside the gene matches. Germline CDR1 reads SGHVS; CDR2 reads FNYEAQ. The CDR3 DNA sequence: TGTGCCAGCAGCTTAGGTCGGCTAGCGGGCACAGATACGCAGTATTTT. Amino acid sequence: CASSLGRLAGTDTQYF. The full variable domain, its missing parts supplied by reference TRBV7-6 and TRBJ2-3, is GAGVSQSPRYKVTKRGQDVALRCDPISGHVSLYWYRQALGQGPEFLTYFNYEAQQDKSGLPNDRFSAERPEGSISTLTIQRTEQRDSAMYRCASSLGRLAGTDTQYFGPGTRLTVL.

The V and J genes are TRBV27 and TRBJ2-5, with TRBD1 matching over 9 bases. Trimming removed 6 bases from V and 2 bases from J; junction bases left unmatched: 4. The CDR3 loop spans 14 amino acids. Germline V gene lookup returns CDR1 MNHEY and CDR2 SMNVEV (reference sequence). This CDR3 reads CASRGQGGQETQYF. The CDR3 DNA is TGTGCCAGCAGGGGACAGGGAGGACAAGAGACCCAGTACTTC.

The chain couples TRBV3-1 to TRBJ2-1, with D perhaps matching TRBD1 or TRBD2 (5 bases each). The J call may be mistaken, given a closer DNA end match to TRBJ2-5. The length of the CDR3 is 14 residues. Per germline, CDR1 LGHDT and CDR2 YNNKEL (reference sequence). Written as DNA, the CDR3 is TGTGCCAGCAGCCAAGATTGGGGGAAGGAGACCCAGTACTTC. Amino acids: CASSQDWGKETQYF.

This clonotype has only a few counts. The V call is TRBV11-2, the J call TRBJ2-1; 7 positions agree with TRBD2. The CDR3 is made up of 16 amino acids. Trimming at V came to 3 bases and at J to 0 bases, leaving 5 bases not matched to a gene. CDR1 and CDR2 (germline): SGHAT, FQNNGV. The CDR3 protein is CASSFLSSGSYNEQFF. As DNA, the CDR3 is TGTGCCAGCAGCTTCCTCTCTAGCGGCTCCTACAATGAGCAGTTCTTC.

The rearrangement links TRBV28 to TRBJ2-5, with 8 bases matching TRBD1. CDR3 size: 14 residues. Germline assignment: CDR1 MDHEN and CDR2 SYDVKM. The trim removed 6 bases at V and 4 bases at J, leaving 7 bases unmatched. As DNA, the CDR3 is TGTGCCAGCAGGCGGACAGGGCAGCGAGAGACCCAGTACTTC. It translates to CASRRTGQRETQYF. Complete variable domain (other parts from reference TRBV28 and TRBJ2-5): DVKVTQSSRYLVKRTGEKVFLECVQDMDHENMFWYRQDPGLGLRLIYFSYDVKMKEKGDIPEGYSVSREKKERFSLILESASTNQTSMYLCASRRTGQRETQYFGPGTRLLVL.

This chain connects TRBV9 to TRBJ2-3; D is unresolved. This CDR3 comprises 13 residues. Deletions cut 2 bases from V and 0 bases from J, with 4 bases between. Germline lookup yields CDR1 SGDLS and CDR2 YYNGEE. In DNA form, the CDR3 reads TGTGCCAGCAGCGTGAGAAGCACAGATACGCAGTATTTT. It is translated as CASSVRSTDTQYF.

This clonotype was observed many times. This sequence joins TRBV29-1 and TRBJ2-1, with D possibly matching TRBD2 (7 bases). There are 14 residues in the CDR3. V was cut by 4 bases and J by 5 bases, with 15 bases left in between. Per germline, CDR1 SQVTM and CDR2 ANQGSEA. CDR3 in amino acids: CSVGRGGVDNEQFF. CDR3 DNA sequence: TGCAGCGTTGGGAGGGGGGGTGTCGACAATGAGCAGTTCTTC.

This clonotype was observed many times. The J gene is TRBJ2-5, the V gene TRBV11-2; D is perhaps TRBD1 or TRBD2 (5 bases each). The CDR3 contains 14 residues. V shed 4 bases and J shed 5 bases, with 14 bases lying between them. Germline loops: CDR1 SGHAT, CDR2 FQNNGV. The CDR3 DNA is TGTGCCAGCAGCTCTAGCCAGGGCCCGGAGACCCAGTACTTC. Protein: CASSSSQGPETQYF. Filled out from reference TRBV11-2 and TRBJ2-5, the complete variable domain reads EAGVAQSPRYKIIEKRQSVAFWCNPISGHATLYWYQQILGQGPKLLIQFQNNGVVDDSQLPKDRFSAERLKGVDSTLKIQPAKLEDSAVYLCASSSSQGPETQYFGPGTRLLVL.